Listed below are T cell receptor beta chains from one sample, sequenced in a study of blood T cell repertoires in COVID-19. This table comes from immunoSEQ multiplex PCR, and its TCRdb copy is limited to in-frame clones, with some not included. The sample holds 250,000 to 350,000 clones, roughly 83% seen once. The specimen sequenced was peripheral blood. The receptor set was obtained from a human donor with COVID-19, enrolled during active disease. The donor label of this sample is uncertain. CDR3s include the opening cysteine and the closing phenylalanine or tryptophan. D genes are given only for firm matches. Clone size, where shown, is once, few, many, or a class for clones that have expanded.

>TRBJ2-3|.|TRBV6-5|.
TGTGCCAGCAGTTACTCTCAGGGTCAGACAGATACGCAGTATTTT
CASSYSQGQTDTQYF
>TRBJ2-1|TRBD2|TRBV6-5|.
TGTGCCAGCAGTTACCCCGGGGGGAGCAATGAGCAGTTCTTC
CASSYPGGSNEQFF
>TRBJ2-5|.|TRBV5-1|.
TGCGCCACGCCCCTCTGCCCGGACAGTCGAGAGACCCAGTACTTC
CATPLCPDSRETQYF
>TRBJ2-7|TRBD1|TRBV3-1/TRBV3-2|.
TGTGCCAGCCTGACATGGGGACAGTGCGCCTACGAGCAGTACTTC
CASLTWGQCAYEQYF
>TRBJ2-5|TRBD1|TRBV6-6|few
TGTGCCAGCAGTTACTCAGGCCAGGGGGCAGAGACCCAGTACTTC
CASSYSGQGAETQYF
>TRBJ2-7|TRBD1|TRBV2|.
TGTGCCAGCAGGCCCTCAACAGGGGGTTATTCCTACGAGCAGTACTTC
CASRPSTGGYSYEQYF
>TRBJ1-1|.|TRBV9|.
TGTGCCAGCAGCGTAGAGGACAGCAGAGAGAACACTGAAGCTTTCTTT
CASSVEDSRENTEAFF
>TRBJ1-6|.|TRBV2|.
TGTGCCAGCAGGGCCACAGGGTCGAGTAATTCACCCCTCCACTTT
CASRATGSSNSPLHF
>TRBJ2-7|.|TRBV7-3|once
TGTGCCAGCAGCTTAAGTTCAGGAATCTCCTACGAGCAGTACTTC
CASSLSSGISYEQYF
>TRBJ2-5|TRBD1|TRBV11-2|.
TGTGCCAGCAGCCCCTCCGGGACAGGGAAAGAGACCCAGTACTTC
CASSPSGTGKETQYF
>TRBJ1-2|.|TRBV2|.
TGTGCCAGCAGTGACGAACAGGTTCTAGGCTATGGCTACACCTTC
CASSDEQVLGYGYTF
>TRBJ2-2|.|TRBV18|few
TGTGCCAGCTCACTGGGACTTTTATCCACCGGGGAGCTGTTTTTT
CASSLGLLSTGELFF
>TRBJ2-7|.|TRBV5-6|.
TGTGCCAGCAGCTTGGTTCAGGGCAGTTACGAGCAGTACTTC
CASSLVQGSYEQYF
>TRBJ2-2|.|TRBV5-1|.
TGCGCCAGCAGCTTGCCGGGGACCGGGGAGCTGTTTTTT
CASSLPGTGELFF
>TRBJ1-2|TRBD1|TRBV28|.
TGTGCCAGCATAGGGGTAGACAGGGATGGCTACACCTTC
CASIGVDRDGYTF
>TRBJ1-6|.|TRBV20-1|.
TGCAGTGCTAGTACATGGGGAGGGGACACCTATAATTCACCCCTCCACTTT
CSASTWGGDTYNSPLHF
>TRBJ2-5|TRBD1|TRBV6-5|few
TGTGCCAGCAGTTCGACAGGGGGCCAAGAGACCCAGTACTTC
CASSSTGGQETQYF
>TRBJ2-7|.|TRBV5-4|.
TGTGCCAGCAGCTTGGATAGCGTTGAGCAGTACTTC
CASSLDSVEQYF
>TRBJ2-1|TRBD2|TRBV2|.
TGTGCCAGCAAGGGACTAGCGGGAGTCTCGGGCTCCTACAATGAGCAGTTCTTC
CASKGLAGVSGSYNEQFF
>TRBJ1-5|TRBD1|TRBV19|.
TGTGCCACCTCCCCGACAGGGGGAAATCAGCCCCAGCATTTT
CATSPTGGNQPQHF
>TRBJ2-2|TRBD2|TRBV10-2|.
TGCGCCAGCAGTGAGGCGGGAGAGTGGACCGGGGAGCTGTTTTTT
CASSEAGEWTGELFF
>TRBJ1-2|.|TRBV19|.
TGTGCCAGTAGGCCTCGGGGGGAGTATGGCTACACCTTC
CASRPRGEYGYTF
>TRBJ1-6|TRBD1|TRBV27|.
TGTGCCAGCAGCCCTGGACAGGGAAATTCACCCCTCCACTTT
CASSPGQGNSPLHF
>TRBJ2-2|.|TRBV7-6|.
TGTGCCAGCAGCCAGGCAGGGATGGGTACCGGGGAGCTGTTTTTT
CASSQAGMGTGELFF
>TRBJ1-4|TRBD1|TRBV28|.
TGTGCCAACCGGGACAGCTCAGGAAAACTGTTTTTT
CANRDSSGKLFF
>TRBJ2-7|TRBD2|TRBV30|.
TGTGCCTGGAGTAGAAGCGGGAGTGGAAACGAGCAGTACTTC
CAWSRSGSGNEQYF
>TRBJ2-1|TRBD1|TRBV3-1/TRBV3-2|.
TGTGCCAGCAGCCGTGGTGCGGGACAGGGTACCGCGTTCTTC
CASSRGAGQGTAFF
>TRBJ1-1|.|TRBV5-1|once
TGCGCCAGCAGCTTGGTTACCGGGGACTCGAACACTGAAGCTTTCTTT
CASSLVTGDSNTEAFF
>TRBJ1-5|TRBD1|TRBV28|.
TGTGCCAGCAGTCCCGACAGGGGAGGCAATCAGCCCCAGCATTTT
CASSPDRGGNQPQHF
>TRBJ2-5|TRBD1|TRBV7-2|.
TGTGCCAGCAGCCGGGTAGGGGGCGGTATGGAGACCCAGTACTTC
CASSRVGGGMETQYF
>TRBJ2-7|.|TRBV19|.
TGTGCCAGTAGTACCCACAAGAACAGCTACGAGCAGTACTTC
CASSTHKNSYEQYF
>TRBJ2-1|TRBD1|TRBV19|.
TGTGCCAGTACCAATAGGGGGACAGGGACGCAGTTCTTC
CASTNRGTGTQFF
>TRBJ2-2|TRBD1|TRBV10-2|.
TGCGCCAGCGGCGGGACAGGGGTGACCGGGGAGCTGTTTTTT
CASGGTGVTGELFF
>TRBJ1-1|TRBD1|TRBV19|.
TGTGCCAGTAGTACGACTCCGGGACAGGGAGAAGCTTTCTTT
CASSTTPGQGEAFF
>TRBJ1-2|.|TRBV6-6|.
TGTGCCAGCAGTATGGACAGTCCTGGCTATGGCTACACCTTC
CASSMDSPGYGYTF
>TRBJ1-6|.|TRBV28|many
TGTGCCAGCAGTTTTGGTGGGCAACCCTATAATTCACCCCTCCACTTT
CASSFGGQPYNSPLHF
>TRBJ2-5|TRBD1|TRBV7-9|.
TGTGCCAGCAACCGTCGGGGACAGGGAGAGACCCAGTACTTC
CASNRRGQGETQYF
>TRBJ1-5|.|TRBV14|.
TGTGCCAGGGGGGGGGATCAGCCCCAGCATTTT
CARGGDQPQHF
>TRBJ2-7|TRBD1|TRBV6-6|.
TGTGCCAGCAGTCGTTGGACAGGGATGTCCTACGAGCAGTACTTC
CASSRWTGMSYEQYF
>TRBJ2-7|TRBD1|TRBV6-5|few
TGTGCCACTCGGACAGGGTCCTACGAGCAGTACTTC
CATRTGSYEQYF